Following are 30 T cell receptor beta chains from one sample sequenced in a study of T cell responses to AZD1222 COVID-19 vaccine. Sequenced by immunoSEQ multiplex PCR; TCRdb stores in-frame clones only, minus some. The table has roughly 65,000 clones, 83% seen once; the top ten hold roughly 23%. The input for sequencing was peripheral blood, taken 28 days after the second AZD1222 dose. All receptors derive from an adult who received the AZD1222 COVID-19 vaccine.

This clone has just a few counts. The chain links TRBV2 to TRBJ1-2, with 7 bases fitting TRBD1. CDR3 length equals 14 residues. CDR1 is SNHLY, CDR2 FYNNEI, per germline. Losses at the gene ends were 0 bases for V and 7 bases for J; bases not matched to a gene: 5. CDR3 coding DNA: TGTGCCAGCAGTGAAGCGACAGGGAGGTCTGGCTACACCTTC. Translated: CASSEATGRSGYTF.

The CDR3 here is CASSLGRDRDLYTEAFF. DNA for the CDR3: TGTGCCAGCAGCTTAGGGAGGGACAGGGATCTATACACTGAAGCTTTCTTT. The V gene is TRBV7-6, the J gene TRBJ1-1; 9 bases agree with TRBD1. The CDR3 totals 17 residues. J lost 3 bases, V lost 1 base, and 9 bases had no gene match. CDR1 SGHVS and CDR2 FNYEAQ come from the germline V gene.

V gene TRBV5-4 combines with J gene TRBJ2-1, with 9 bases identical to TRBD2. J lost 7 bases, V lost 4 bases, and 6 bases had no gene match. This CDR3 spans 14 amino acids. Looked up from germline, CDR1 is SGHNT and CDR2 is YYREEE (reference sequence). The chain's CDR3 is CASSPETSGNEQFF. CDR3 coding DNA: TGTGCCAGCAGCCCCGAAACTAGCGGGAATGAGCAGTTCTTC.

For the CDR3, the DNA is TGCGCCAGCAGCCAAAACCTCAGGGTAGGGGGGTCCACCGGGGAGCTGTTTTTT. This encodes CASSQNLRVGGSTGELFF. The V gene is TRBV4-1, the J gene TRBJ2-2, with D possibly called TRBD1 or TRBD2 (6 bases each). Germline CDR1 and CDR2: MGHRA and YSYEKL. Trimming pared 2 bases from V and 4 bases from J, leaving 20 bases between. The CDR3 spans 18 residues.

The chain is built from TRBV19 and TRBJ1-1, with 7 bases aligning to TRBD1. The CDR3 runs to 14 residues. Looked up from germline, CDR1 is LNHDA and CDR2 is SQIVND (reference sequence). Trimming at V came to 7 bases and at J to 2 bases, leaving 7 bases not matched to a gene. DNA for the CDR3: TGTGCCAGTAACCAGAGGGGGCTTAACACTGAAGCTTTCTTT. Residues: CASNQRGLNTEAFF.

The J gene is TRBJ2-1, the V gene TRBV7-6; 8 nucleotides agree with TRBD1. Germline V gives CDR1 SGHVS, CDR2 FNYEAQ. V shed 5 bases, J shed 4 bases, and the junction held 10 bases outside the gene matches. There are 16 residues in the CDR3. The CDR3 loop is CASSPAWNRGYNEQFF. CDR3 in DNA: TGTGCCAGCAGCCCTGCCTGGAACAGGGGGTACAATGAGCAGTTCTTC.

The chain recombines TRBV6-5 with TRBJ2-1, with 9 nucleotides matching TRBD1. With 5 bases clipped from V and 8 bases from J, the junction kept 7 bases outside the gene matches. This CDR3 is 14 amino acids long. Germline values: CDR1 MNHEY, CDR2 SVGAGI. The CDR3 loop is CASSTGTGLYEQFF. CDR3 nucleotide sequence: TGTGCCAGCAGTACCGGGACAGGGTTGTATGAGCAGTTCTTC.

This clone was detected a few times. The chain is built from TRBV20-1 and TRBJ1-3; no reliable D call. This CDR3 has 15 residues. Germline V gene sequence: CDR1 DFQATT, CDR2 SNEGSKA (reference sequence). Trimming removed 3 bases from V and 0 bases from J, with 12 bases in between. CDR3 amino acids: CSASNGTSSGNTIYF. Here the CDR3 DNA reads TGCAGTGCTAGTAACGGAACTAGCTCTGGAAACACCATATATTTT.

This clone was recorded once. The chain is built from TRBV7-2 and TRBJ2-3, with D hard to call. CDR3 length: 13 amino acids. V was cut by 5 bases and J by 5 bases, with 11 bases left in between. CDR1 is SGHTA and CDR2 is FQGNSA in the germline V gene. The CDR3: CASSVDRQDTQYF. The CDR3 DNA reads TGTGCCAGCAGCGTGGACCGCCAAGATACGCAGTATTTT. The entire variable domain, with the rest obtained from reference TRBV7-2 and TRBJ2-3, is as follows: GAGVSQSPSNKVTEKGKDVELRCDPISGHTALYWYRQSLGQGLEFLIYFQGNSAPDKSGLPSDRFSAERTGGSVSTLTIQRTQQEDSAVYLCASSVDRQDTQYFGPGTRLTVL.

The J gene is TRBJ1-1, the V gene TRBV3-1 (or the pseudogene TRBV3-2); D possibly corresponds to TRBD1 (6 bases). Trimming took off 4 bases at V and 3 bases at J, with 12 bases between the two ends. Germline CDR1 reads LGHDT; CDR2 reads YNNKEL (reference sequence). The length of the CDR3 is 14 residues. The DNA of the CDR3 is TGTGCCAGCAGCCGGGGGGCGCTGGACACTGAAGCTTTCTTT. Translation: CASSRGALDTEAFF.

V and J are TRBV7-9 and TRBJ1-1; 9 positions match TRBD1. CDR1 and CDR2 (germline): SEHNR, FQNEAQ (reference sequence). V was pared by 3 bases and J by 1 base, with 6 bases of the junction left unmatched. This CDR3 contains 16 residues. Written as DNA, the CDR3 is TGTGCCAGCAGCTTTAGGACAGGGGCGGGGAACACTGAAGCTTTCTTT. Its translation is CASSFRTGAGNTEAFF.

The CDR3 nucleotides read TGTGCCAGCACCGGGGCTGGGGCCTACGAGCAGTACTTC. It encodes CASTGAGAYEQYF. The genes are TRBV6-5 and TRBJ2-7, with D perhaps matching TRBD1 or TRBD2 (5 bases each). The CDR3 sequence is 13 residues long. V lost 7 bases, J lost 2 bases, and 12 bases lay in between. CDR1 is MNHEY, CDR2 SVGAGI, per germline.

Written as DNA, the CDR3 is TGTGCCAGCAGTTATCTGGGGGCACTGGGGAATCAGCCCCAGCATTTT. This encodes CASSYLGALGNQPQHF. The V call is TRBV6-5, the J call TRBJ1-5; D is perhaps TRBD1 (6 bases). The CDR3 has 16 residues. Germline V gene data show CDR1 as MNHEY and CDR2 as SVGAGI. V was pared by 3 bases and J by 4 bases, with 16 bases between.

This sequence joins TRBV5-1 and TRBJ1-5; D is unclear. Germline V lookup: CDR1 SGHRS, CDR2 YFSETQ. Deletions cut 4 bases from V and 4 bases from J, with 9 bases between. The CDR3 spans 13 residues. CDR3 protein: CASSPGGNQPQHF. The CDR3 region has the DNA TGCGCCAGCAGCCCCGGCGGAAATCAGCCCCAGCATTTT.

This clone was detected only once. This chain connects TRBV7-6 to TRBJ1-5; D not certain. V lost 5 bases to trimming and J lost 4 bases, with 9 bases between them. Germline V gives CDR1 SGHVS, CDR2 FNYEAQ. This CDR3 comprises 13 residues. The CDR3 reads CASSQQQNQPQHF. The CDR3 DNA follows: TGTGCCAGCAGCCAACAGCAAAATCAGCCCCAGCATTTT.

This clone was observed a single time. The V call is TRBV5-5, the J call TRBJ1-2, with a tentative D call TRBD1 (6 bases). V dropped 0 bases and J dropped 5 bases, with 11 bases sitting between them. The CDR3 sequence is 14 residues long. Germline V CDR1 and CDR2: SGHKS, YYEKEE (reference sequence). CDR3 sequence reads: CASSLATGRYGYTF. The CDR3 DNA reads TGTGCCAGCAGCTTGGCTACAGGGAGATATGGCTACACCTTC. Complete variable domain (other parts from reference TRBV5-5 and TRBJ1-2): DAGVTQSPTHLIKTRGQQVTLRCSPISGHKSVSWYQQVLGQGPQFIFQYYEKEERGRGNFPDRFSARQFPNYSSELNVNALLLGDSALYLCASSLATGRYGYTFGSGTRLTVV.

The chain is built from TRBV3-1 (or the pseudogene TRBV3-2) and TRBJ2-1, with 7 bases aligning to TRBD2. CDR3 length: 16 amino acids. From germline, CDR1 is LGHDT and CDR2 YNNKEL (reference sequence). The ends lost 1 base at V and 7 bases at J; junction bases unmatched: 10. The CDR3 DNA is TGTGCCAGCAGCCAAGTGAGCGGGGTGGTTGTAAATGAGCAGTTCTTC. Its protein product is CASSQVSGVVVNEQFF.

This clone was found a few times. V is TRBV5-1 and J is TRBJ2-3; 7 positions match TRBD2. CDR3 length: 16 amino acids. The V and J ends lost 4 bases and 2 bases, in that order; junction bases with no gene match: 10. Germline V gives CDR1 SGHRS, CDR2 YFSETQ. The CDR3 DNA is TGCGCCAGCAGCCCTGGGCTAGCGGTTTACACAGATACGCAGTATTTT. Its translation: CASSPGLAVYTDTQYF.

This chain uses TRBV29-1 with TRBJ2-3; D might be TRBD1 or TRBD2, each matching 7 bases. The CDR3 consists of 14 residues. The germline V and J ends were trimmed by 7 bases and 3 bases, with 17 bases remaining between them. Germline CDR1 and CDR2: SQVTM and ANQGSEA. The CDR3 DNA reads TGCAGCGGATCAGGGGGGGAAGTAACAGATACGCAGTATTTT. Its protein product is CSGSGGEVTDTQYF.

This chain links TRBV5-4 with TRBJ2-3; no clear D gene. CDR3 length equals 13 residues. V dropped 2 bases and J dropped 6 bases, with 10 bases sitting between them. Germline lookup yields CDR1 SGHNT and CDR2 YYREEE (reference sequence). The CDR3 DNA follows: TGTGCCAGCAGCTTAAATTCCGGCGATACGCAGTATTTT. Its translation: CASSLNSGDTQYF.

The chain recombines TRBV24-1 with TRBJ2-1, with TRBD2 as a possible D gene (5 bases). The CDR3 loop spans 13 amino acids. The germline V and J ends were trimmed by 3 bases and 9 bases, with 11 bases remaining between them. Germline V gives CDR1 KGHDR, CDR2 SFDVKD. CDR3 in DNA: TGTGCCACCAGTGATGGGAGCTTCCGTGAGCAGTTCTTC. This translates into CATSDGSFREQFF.

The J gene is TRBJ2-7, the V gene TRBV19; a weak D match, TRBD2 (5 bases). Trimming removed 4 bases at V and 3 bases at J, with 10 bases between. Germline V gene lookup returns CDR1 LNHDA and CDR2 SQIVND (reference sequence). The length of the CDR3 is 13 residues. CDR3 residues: CASSRTARYEQYF. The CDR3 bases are TGTGCCAGTAGTAGGACTGCCCGCTACGAGCAGTACTTC.

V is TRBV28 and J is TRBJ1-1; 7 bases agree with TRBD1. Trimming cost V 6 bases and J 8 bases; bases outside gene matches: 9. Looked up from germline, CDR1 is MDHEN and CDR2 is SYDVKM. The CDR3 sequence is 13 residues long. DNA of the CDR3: TGTGCCAGCAGCCGGACAGGCGCCAGGGAAGCTTTCTTT. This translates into CASSRTGAREAFF.

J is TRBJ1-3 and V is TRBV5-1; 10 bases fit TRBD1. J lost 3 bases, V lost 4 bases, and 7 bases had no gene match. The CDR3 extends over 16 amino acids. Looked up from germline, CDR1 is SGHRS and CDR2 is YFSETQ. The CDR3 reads CASSERQGADGNTIYF. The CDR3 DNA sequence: TGCGCCAGCAGCGAACGACAGGGGGCTGATGGAAACACCATATATTTT.

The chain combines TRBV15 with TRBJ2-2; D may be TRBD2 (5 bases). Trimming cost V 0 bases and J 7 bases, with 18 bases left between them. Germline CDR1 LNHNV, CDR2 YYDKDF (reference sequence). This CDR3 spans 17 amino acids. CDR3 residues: CATSRDPASSFIGELFF. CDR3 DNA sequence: TGTGCCACCAGCAGAGATCCGGCTAGCAGTTTCATCGGGGAGCTGTTTTTT.

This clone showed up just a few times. The CDR3 nucleotides read TGTGCCAGCAGTGAAGCACCAGGGTATTGGTCGACTGAAGCTTTCTTT. This encodes CASSEAPGYWSTEAFF. The chain combines TRBV2 with TRBJ1-1; D is possibly TRBD1 (5 bases). V was cut by 0 bases and J by 5 bases, with 16 bases left in between. This CDR3 has 16 residues. Germline-derived CDR1 and CDR2 are SNHLY and FYNNEI.

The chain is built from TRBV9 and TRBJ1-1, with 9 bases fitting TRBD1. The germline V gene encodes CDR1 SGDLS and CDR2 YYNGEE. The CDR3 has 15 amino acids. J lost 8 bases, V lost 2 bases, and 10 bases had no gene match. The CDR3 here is CASSVEGQGLREAFF. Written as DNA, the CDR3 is TGTGCCAGCAGCGTTGAGGGACAGGGTCTTCGCGAAGCTTTCTTT.

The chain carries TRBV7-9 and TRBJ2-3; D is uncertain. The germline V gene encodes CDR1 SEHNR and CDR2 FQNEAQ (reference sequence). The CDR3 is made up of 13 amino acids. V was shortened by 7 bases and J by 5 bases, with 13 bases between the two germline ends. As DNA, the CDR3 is TGTGCCAGCATCCAGCAGGCCAAAGATACGCAGTATTTT. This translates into CASIQQAKDTQYF.

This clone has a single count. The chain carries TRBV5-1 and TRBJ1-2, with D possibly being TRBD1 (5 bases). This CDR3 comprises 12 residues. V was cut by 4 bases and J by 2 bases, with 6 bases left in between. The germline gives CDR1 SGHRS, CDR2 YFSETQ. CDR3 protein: CASSRDNYGYTF. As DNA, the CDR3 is TGCGCCAGCAGCCGGGACAACTATGGCTACACCTTC.

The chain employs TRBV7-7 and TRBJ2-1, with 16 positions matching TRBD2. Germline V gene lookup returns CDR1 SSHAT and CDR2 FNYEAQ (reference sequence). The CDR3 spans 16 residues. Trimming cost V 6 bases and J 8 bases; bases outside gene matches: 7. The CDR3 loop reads CASSPGTSGRVHEQFF. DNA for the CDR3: TGTGCCAGCAGTCCCGGGACTAGCGGGAGGGTACATGAGCAGTTCTTC.